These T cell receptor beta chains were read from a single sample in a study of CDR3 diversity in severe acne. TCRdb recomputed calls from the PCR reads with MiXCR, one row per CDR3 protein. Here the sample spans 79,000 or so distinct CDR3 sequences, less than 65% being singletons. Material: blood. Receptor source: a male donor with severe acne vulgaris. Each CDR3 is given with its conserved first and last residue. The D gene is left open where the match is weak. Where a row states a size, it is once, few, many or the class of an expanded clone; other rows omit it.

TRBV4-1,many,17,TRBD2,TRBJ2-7,CASSQEIGGLAAYEQYF,TGCGCCAGCAGCCAAGAGATAGGGGGACTAGCGGCCTACGAGCAGTACTTC
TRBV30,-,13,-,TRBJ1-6,CAWSGQVNSPLHF,TGTGCCTGGAGTGGTCAGGTGAATTCACCCCTCCACTTT
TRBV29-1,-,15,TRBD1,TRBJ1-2,CSVEDLTGGDYGYTF,TGCAGCGTTGAGGATCTGACAGGGGGTGACTATGGCTACACCTTC
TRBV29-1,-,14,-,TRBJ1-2,CSVELGPTGYDYTF,TGCAGCGTTGAACTTGGGCCGACGGGATATGACTACACCTTC
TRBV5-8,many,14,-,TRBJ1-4,CASSLTQGNEKLFF,TGTGCCAGCAGCTTGACACAGGGTAATGAAAAACTGTTTTTT
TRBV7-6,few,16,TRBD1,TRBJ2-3,CASSLSGTGGVDTQYF,TGTGCCAGCAGCTTGTCTGGGACAGGGGGCGTAGATACGCAGTATTTT
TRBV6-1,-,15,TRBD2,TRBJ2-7,CASSDASGGAYEQYF,TGTGCCAGCAGTGATGCTAGCGGGGGGGCCTACGAGCAGTACTTC
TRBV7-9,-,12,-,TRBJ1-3,CASSPNGNTIYF,TGTGCCAGCAGTCCTAATGGAAACACCATATATTTT
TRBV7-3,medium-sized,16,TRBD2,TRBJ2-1,CATSREASGTGNEQFF,TGTGCCACCTCCAGGGAGGCTAGCGGGACGGGCAATGAGCAGTTCTTC
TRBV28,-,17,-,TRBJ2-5,CASSFVIRWGGAETQYF,TGTGCCAGCAGTTTTGTGATAAGATGGGGGGGGGCGGAGACCCAGTACTTC
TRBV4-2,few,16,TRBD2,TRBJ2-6,CAIGLAGVSGANVLTF,TGTGCCATCGGACTAGCGGGGGTGTCTGGGGCCAACGTCCTGACTTTC
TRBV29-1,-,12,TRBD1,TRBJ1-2,CSGRTGSYGYTF,TGCAGCGGCCGGACAGGATCCTATGGCTACACCTTC
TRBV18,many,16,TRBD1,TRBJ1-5,CASSTKNRGYDQPQHF,TGTGCCAGCTCCACTAAAAACAGGGGTTATGATCAGCCCCAGCATTTT
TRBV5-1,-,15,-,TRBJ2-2,CASRSRGTNTGELFF,TGCGCCAGCAGGAGTAGAGGAACCAACACCGGGGAGCTGTTTTTT
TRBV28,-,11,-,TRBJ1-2,CASERDRGYTF,TGTGCCAGCGAAAGGGATCGGGGCTACACCTTC
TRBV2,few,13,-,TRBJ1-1,CASSADGNTEAFF,TGTGCCAGCAGCGCAGATGGGAACACTGAAGCTTTCTTT
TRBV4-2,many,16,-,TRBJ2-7,CASSQANVPSGYEQYF,TGTGCCAGCAGCCAAGCTAACGTCCCATCGGGCTACGAGCAGTACTTC
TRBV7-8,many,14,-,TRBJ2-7,CASTSGIGFTEQYF,TGTGCCAGCACGAGCGGTATCGGTTTTACCGAGCAGTACTTC
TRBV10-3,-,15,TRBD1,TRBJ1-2,CAISESRDRRYGYTF,TGTGCCATCAGTGAGTCCCGGGACAGGAGATATGGCTACACCTTC
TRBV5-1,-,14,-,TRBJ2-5,CASSTHRVPETQYF,TGCGCCAGCAGCACTCACAGGGTCCCAGAGACCCAGTACTTC
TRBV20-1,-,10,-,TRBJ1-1,CSARDYEAFF,TGCAGTGCTAGAGATTATGAAGCTTTCTTT
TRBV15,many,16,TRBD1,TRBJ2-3,CATSKKGGEDRGTQYF,TGTGCCACCAGCAAAAAAGGCGGGGAAGACAGGGGTACGCAGTATTTT
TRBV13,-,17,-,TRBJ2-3,CASSLASGREYTDTQYF,TGTGCCAGCAGCTTAGCGTCAGGCAGAGAATACACAGATACGCAGTATTTT
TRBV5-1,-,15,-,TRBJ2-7,CASSLGPTVAYEQYF,TGCGCCAGCAGCTTGGGGCCAACCGTGGCGTACGAGCAGTACTTC
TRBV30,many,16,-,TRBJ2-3,CAWSVARRIVTDTQYF,TGTGCCTGGAGTGTAGCCAGGAGGATAGTCACAGATACGCAGTATTTT
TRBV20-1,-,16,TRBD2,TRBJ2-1,CSAGGSTSGRGNEQFF,TGCAGTGCTGGGGGCTCGACTAGCGGGAGAGGAAATGAGCAGTTCTTC
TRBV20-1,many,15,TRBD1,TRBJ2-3,CSARPGTGLRNTQYF,TGCAGTGCTAGACCCGGGACAGGTCTAAGGAATACGCAGTATTTT
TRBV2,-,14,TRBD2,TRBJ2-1,CASWGDGGRNEQFF,TGTGCCAGCTGGGGCGATGGCGGGAGGAATGAGCAGTTCTTC
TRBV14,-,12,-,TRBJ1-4,CASSGRDEKLFF,TGTGCCAGCAGCGGGCGGGATGAAAAACTGTTTTTT
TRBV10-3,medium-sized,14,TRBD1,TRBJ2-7,CAISESTGAYEQYF,TGTGCCATCAGTGAGTCGACAGGGGCCTACGAGCAGTACTTC